This entry lists 30 T cell receptor beta chains sequenced from one sample in a study of cytomegalovirus exposure and HLA in healthy donors (dated by TCRdb to about 2017). The library was obtained by the immunoSEQ multiplex PCR assay. A mixture of 60 forward primers for TCR Vbeta segments and 13 reverse primers for TCR Jbeta segments was used in the multiplex PCR. As stored in TCRdb, this immuneACCESS dataset retains in-frame rearrangements with V and J assigned. A fraction of the clones does not appear; measured against another copy, unresolved V genes explain less than half of the discrepancy, and the remainder lacks a known reason. A total of over 150,000 clones appear in this sample, roughly nine tenths of them only once. Together, the top ten hold roughly 0.2% of the sample. The sample taken for sequencing was PBMCs. These receptors were obtained from a girl under three years old in good health and CMV-seronegative.

The chain employs TRBV19 and TRBJ1-1, with unresolved D. The V end was cut by 4 bases, the J end by 1 base, with 10 bases between. Germline loops: CDR1 LNHDA, CDR2 SQIVND (reference sequence). This CDR3 contains 14 residues. The CDR3 reads CASSRRERNTEAFF. The CDR3 nucleotides read TGTGCCAGTAGTAGGAGGGAAAGGAACACTGAAGCTTTCTTT.

CDR3 residues: CASSSGGALVETQYF. The CDR3, as DNA: TGCGCCAGCAGCTCTGGCGGGGCTCTGGTAGAGACCCAGTACTTC. V gene TRBV5-1 combines with J gene TRBJ2-5, with D perhaps matching TRBD2 (6 bases). V was cut by 3 bases and J by 4 bases, with 16 bases left in between. Germline lookup yields CDR1 SGHRS and CDR2 YFSETQ. The CDR3 is 15 residues long.

The chain has TRBV27 and TRBJ2-1; maybe TRBD1 (6 bases). CDR1 and CDR2 from the germline V gene are MNHEY and SMNVEV (reference sequence). Trimming stripped 3 bases from V and 6 bases from J, with 12 bases between. CDR3 length: 14 amino acids. The CDR3 DNA sequence: TGTGCCAGCAGTTTTTATCTGGGGGCCAATGAGCAGTTCTTC. This translates into CASSFYLGANEQFF.

This clone occurred a few times. This chain uses TRBV5-6 with TRBJ2-3; 11 bases align to TRBD1. Trimming removed 3 bases from V and 5 bases from J; junction bases left unmatched: 5. There are 15 residues in the CDR3. Germline V CDR1 and CDR2: SGHDT, YYEEEE. The CDR3 DNA is TGTGCCAGCAGCTCGGACAGGGGGCTGCTAGATACGCAGTATTTT. Translated, it gives CASSSDRGLLDTQYF.

The rearrangement links TRBV30 to TRBJ1-1; 11 bases align to TRBD1. The CDR3 sequence is 15 residues long. V gave up 0 bases and J gave up 7 bases; unmatched junction bases: 7. Germline V gene lookup returns CDR1 GTSNPN and CDR2 SVGIG (reference sequence). The DNA for the CDR3 is TGTGCCTGGAGTGTCGGGGACAGGGGGAGGTTTGAAGCTTTCTTT. Its translation is CAWSVGDRGRFEAFF.

The chain uses TRBV2 and TRBJ2-2, with D possibly matching TRBD1 (5 bases). Germline V CDR1 and CDR2: SNHLY, FYNNEI. The CDR3 runs to 14 residues. The V and J ends lost 4 bases and 6 bases respectively, with 12 bases between them. This CDR3 reads CASSGAGWAGELFF. CDR3 nucleotide sequence: TGTGCCAGCAGTGGGGCAGGGTGGGCCGGGGAGCTGTTTTTT.

The V gene is TRBV5-1, the J gene TRBJ1-2, with 9 bases aligning to TRBD1. The V and J ends lost 4 bases and 8 bases, in that order; junction bases with no gene match: 0. Germline values: CDR1 SGHRS, CDR2 YFSETQ. The CDR3 is made up of 11 amino acids. This CDR3 is CASSGTGGYTF. In nucleotides, the CDR3 is TGCGCCAGCAGCGGGACAGGGGGCTACACCTTC.

This clone appeared a single time. The rearrangement links TRBV5-6 to TRBJ1-2, with 10 nucleotides matching TRBD1. The length of the CDR3 is 16 residues. Per germline, CDR1 SGHDT and CDR2 YYEEEE. J was trimmed by 2 bases and V by 0 bases; bases with no gene match: 4. The CDR3, as DNA: TGTGCCAGCAGCTTGGTGGGACAGGGGTTGAACTATGGCTACACCTTC. Translating gives CASSLVGQGLNYGYTF.

The V gene is TRBV25-1, the J gene TRBJ1-1; no clear D. This CDR3 has 14 residues. Germline CDR1 MGHDK, CDR2 SYGVNS. Trimming left V 4 bases short and J 1 base short, with 10 bases between. The CDR3 here is CASSARVKNTEAFF. CDR3 sequence (DNA): TGTGCCAGCAGTGCGCGGGTTAAGAACACTGAAGCTTTCTTT.

For this clone: The CDR3 carries no conserved terminal phenylalanine or tryptophan, so it likely arises from a read error. The chain uses TRBV7-9 and TRBJ1-1; 7 nucleotides line up with TRBD1. Germline V lookup: CDR1 SEHNR, CDR2 FQNEAQ (reference sequence). This CDR3 contains 14 residues. The CDR3 reads CSSSQTGFGTEAFS. The CDR3 region has the DNA TGTTCCAGCAGCCAGACAGGGTTCGGCACTGAAGCTTTCTCT.

The chain couples TRBV6-1 to TRBJ2-1; 7 nucleotides line up with TRBD2. CDR1 and CDR2 (germline): MNHNS, SASEGT. The CDR3 runs 16 residues. The V gene end was trimmed by 2 bases and the J gene end by 6 bases; junction bases not matched to a gene: 10. CDR3 coding DNA: TGTGCCAGCAGTGAAAGAACTAGCGCCGCCCTCAATGAGCAGTTCTTC. Protein product: CASSERTSAALNEQFF.

With respect to this clone: The same CDR3 also results from other DNA sequences found in this sample. The DNA of the CDR3 is TGCGCCAGCAGCTTGGCAGGGGGACAAGAGACCCAGTACTTC. Protein: CASSLAGGQETQYF. The rearrangement links TRBV5-1 to TRBJ2-5; TRBD1 agrees at 7 bases. The CDR3 length is 14 residues. CDR1 is SGHRS and CDR2 is YFSETQ in the germline V gene. V was clipped by 0 bases and J by 2 bases; unmatched bases: 1.

The chain combines TRBV7-9 with TRBJ2-2; 12 nucleotides agree with TRBD2. From germline, CDR1 is SEHNR and CDR2 FQNEAQ (reference sequence). The CDR3 is 16 residues long. The trim removed 5 bases at V and 4 bases at J, leaving 5 bases unmatched. In DNA form, the CDR3 reads TGTGCCAGCAGCACGGGACTAGCGGGCTTCACCGGGGAGCTGTTTTTT. Translated: CASSTGLAGFTGELFF.

J is TRBJ2-5 and V is TRBV5-1; 8 bases agree with TRBD2. V shed 1 base, J shed 4 bases, and the junction held 12 bases outside the gene matches. The CDR3 spans 17 residues. CDR1 and CDR2 from the germline V gene are SGHRS and YFSETQ. In nucleotides, the CDR3 is TGCGCCAGCAGCTTGTATGGGGGCGGGGGGTCCGGAGAGACCCAGTACTTC. It codes for CASSLYGGGGSGETQYF.

Remarks on this clone: Other DNA sequences in the same sample also yield this CDR3. The CDR3 nucleotides are TGTGCCAGCAGCTTAGAACTAGCGGGAGATGAGCAGTTCTTC. It translates to CASSLELAGDEQFF. The chain joins TRBV13 to TRBJ2-1, with 11 bases fitting TRBD2. After removal of 1 base from V and 8 bases from J, the junction contained 1 base not matched to a gene. The germline V gene encodes CDR1 PRHDT and CDR2 FYEKMQ (reference sequence). The CDR3 is 14 residues long.

The CDR3 is CASSLFIQEYEQYF. In DNA form, the CDR3 reads TGTGCCAGCAGCTTATTTATTCAGGAATACGAGCAGTACTTC. The J gene is TRBJ2-7, the V gene TRBV7-2, with D unclear. In germline, CDR1 is SGHTA, CDR2 FQGNSA. The CDR3 loop spans 14 amino acids. With 2 bases removed from V and 4 bases from J, the gap between germline ends came to 12 bases.

This chain links TRBV7-6 with TRBJ2-7, with a weak D call TRBD2 (6 bases). The CDR3 totals 15 residues. V lost 5 bases, J lost 1 base, and 15 bases lay in between. Germline CDR1 is SGHVS and CDR2 is FNYEAQ. CDR3 nucleotides: TGTGCCAGCAGCCCCTATACGGGGGTTTCCTACGAGCAGTACTTC. This gives the protein CASSPYTGVSYEQYF.

The chain has TRBV7-9 and TRBJ1-4, with 7 bases matching TRBD1. The CDR3 sequence is 15 residues long. The V gene's germline CDR1 is SEHNR and CDR2 FQNEAQ (reference sequence). With 5 bases clipped from V and 3 bases from J, the junction kept 6 bases outside the gene matches. DNA of the CDR3: TGTGCCAGCAGCCATAGACAGGGTCCTAATGAAAAACTGTTTTTT. As protein: CASSHRQGPNEKLFF.

The V and J genes are TRBV19 and TRBJ1-2, with D hard to call. This CDR3 has 14 amino acids. Germline CDR1 reads LNHDA; CDR2 reads SQIVND (reference sequence). Trimming left V 1 base short and J 2 bases short, with 8 bases between. The CDR3 sequence: CASSIGTSNYGYTF. The CDR3 DNA reads TGTGCCAGTAGTATAGGTACATCGAACTATGGCTACACCTTC.

The chain employs TRBV13 and TRBJ1-1; 9 bases map to TRBD1. The CDR3 loop spans 15 amino acids. Germline CDR1 reads PRHDT; CDR2 reads FYEKMQ (reference sequence). V lost 1 base, J lost 4 bases, and 4 bases stayed unmatched. The CDR3 DNA sequence: TGTGCCAGCAGCTTAGACGGACAGGGGACCACTGAAGCTTTCTTT. Residues: CASSLDGQGTTEAFF.

J is TRBJ1-2 and V is TRBV5-1; 9 bases are a match to TRBD1. Per the germline V gene, CDR1 is SGHRS and CDR2 is YFSETQ. The CDR3 spans 14 residues. After removal of 0 bases from V and 8 bases from J, the junction contained 5 bases not matched to a gene. The CDR3 DNA reads as TGCGCCAGCAGCTTGGAATCGGGACAGGGCGGCTACACCTTC. This gives the protein CASSLESGQGGYTF.

The CDR3 sequence is CAISDNNSYEQYF. As DNA, the CDR3 is TGTGCCATCAGTGACAACAACTCCTACGAGCAGTACTTC. The chain carries TRBV10-3 and TRBJ2-7, with D uncertain. The V end lost 3 bases, the J end lost 0 bases, and 6 bases lay between the germline ends. This CDR3 has 13 amino acids. The germline V gene encodes CDR1 ENHRY and CDR2 SYGVKD.

V gene TRBV15 combines with J gene TRBJ1-5; the match to TRBD1 covers 7 bases. The CDR3 extends over 14 amino acids. After removal of 3 bases from V and 5 bases from J, the junction contained 4 bases not matched to a gene. Germline V gene data show CDR1 as LNHNV and CDR2 as YYDKDF (reference sequence). CDR3 protein: CATSSGTGDQPQHF. Here the CDR3 DNA reads TGTGCCACCAGCAGCGGTACAGGGGATCAGCCCCAGCATTTT.

V and J are TRBV7-2 and TRBJ2-3; D ambiguous. Germline V lookup: CDR1 SGHTA, CDR2 FQGNSA. The CDR3 covers 12 residues. Between the trimmed V and J ends, which lost 2 bases and 6 bases, there was a span of 6 bases. The DNA for the CDR3 is TGTGCCAGCAGCTTAAATCTTGATACGCAGTATTTT. Translated, it gives CASSLNLDTQYF. The full variable domain, completed using reference TRBV7-2 and TRBJ2-3, is GAGVSQSPSNKVTEKGKDVELRCDPISGHTALYWYRQSLGQGLEFLIYFQGNSAPDKSGLPSDRFSAERTGGSVSTLTIQRTQQEDSAVYLCASSLNLDTQYFGPGTRLTVL.

The CDR3 DNA sequence: TGTGCCAGCAGCTTTGGTACTAGCGCCGGTGAGCAGTTCTTC. This translates into CASSFGTSAGEQFF. The chain combines TRBV7-2 with TRBJ2-1; 7 bases match TRBD2. Germline V gene lookup returns CDR1 SGHTA and CDR2 FQGNSA. With V trimmed by 3 bases and J by 9 bases, 8 bases remained unmatched. The CDR3 has 14 residues.

V usage is TRBV2 and J usage is TRBJ2-7; 9 bases are shared with TRBD1. Germline V gene lookup returns CDR1 SNHLY and CDR2 FYNNEI. This CDR3 region has 15 residues. V dropped 6 bases and J dropped 3; count of bases not matched to a gene: 9. The CDR3 sequence: CASSRPTGGRYEQYF. CDR3 bases: TGTGCCAGCAGCCGCCCGACAGGGGGGCGCTACGAGCAGTACTTC.

J is TRBJ2-2 and V is TRBV6-5, with a tentative D call TRBD2 (6 bases). V lost 8 bases, J lost 6 bases, and 10 bases lay in between. The CDR3 is 12 amino acids. Germline V gene sequence: CDR1 MNHEY, CDR2 SVGAGI. Here the CDR3 DNA reads TGTGCCAGCGTGGGAGGCGCCGGGGAGCTGTTTTTT. Amino acid sequence: CASVGGAGELFF.

V and J are TRBV5-1 and TRBJ1-2; 7 bases map to TRBD1. Germline V gene lookup returns CDR1 SGHRS and CDR2 YFSETQ. Germline trimming cut 5 bases from V and 2 bases from J; bases unmatched to any gene: 9. The CDR3 loop spans 15 amino acids. For the CDR3, the DNA is TGCGCCAGCAGACCTATCCAGGGGGGAAACTATGGCTACACCTTC. Its translation: CASRPIQGGNYGYTF.

This sequence joins TRBV6-5 and TRBJ1-6, with TRBD1 matching 10 bases. Germline CDR1 is MNHEY and CDR2 is SVGAGI. Losses at the gene ends were 10 bases for V and 10 bases for J; bases not matched to a gene: 10. The CDR3 sequence is 14 residues long. CDR3 in amino acids: CAIKPGTGDSPLHF. CDR3 in DNA: TGTGCCATCAAACCCGGGACAGGGGACTCACCCCTCCACTTT.

J is TRBJ2-2 and V is TRBV27; 7 bases align to TRBD1. The germline gives CDR1 MNHEY, CDR2 SMNVEV (reference sequence). Trimming cost V 7 bases and J 4 bases; bases outside gene matches: 12. The CDR3 runs to 16 residues. The CDR3 loop is CASTRTGGVGTGELFF. In DNA form, the CDR3 reads TGTGCCAGCACACGGACAGGAGGAGTTGGCACCGGGGAGCTGTTTTTT.